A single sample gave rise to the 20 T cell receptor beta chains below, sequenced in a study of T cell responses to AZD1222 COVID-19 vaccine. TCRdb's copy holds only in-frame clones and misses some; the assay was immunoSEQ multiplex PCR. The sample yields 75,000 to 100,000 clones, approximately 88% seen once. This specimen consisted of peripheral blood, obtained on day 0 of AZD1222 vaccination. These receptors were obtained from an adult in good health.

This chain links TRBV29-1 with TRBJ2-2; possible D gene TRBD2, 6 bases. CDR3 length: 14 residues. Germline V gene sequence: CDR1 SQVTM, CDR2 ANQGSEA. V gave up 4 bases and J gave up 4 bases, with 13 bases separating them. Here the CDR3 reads CSVATGVGTGELFF. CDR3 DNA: TGCAGCGTTGCGACGGGAGTGGGCACCGGGGAGCTGTTTTTT.

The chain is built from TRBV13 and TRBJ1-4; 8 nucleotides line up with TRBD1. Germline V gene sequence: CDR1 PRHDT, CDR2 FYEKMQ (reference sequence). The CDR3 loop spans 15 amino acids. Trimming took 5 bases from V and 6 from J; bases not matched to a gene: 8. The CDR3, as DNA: TGTGCCAGCAGCAACGACAGGGGCCAGGATGAAAAACTGTTTTTT. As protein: CASSNDRGQDEKLFF. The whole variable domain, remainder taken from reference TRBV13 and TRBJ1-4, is AAGVIQSPRHLIKEKRETATLKCYPIPRHDTVYWYQQGPGQDPQFLISFYEKMQSDKGSIPDRFSAQQFSDYHSELNMSSLELGDSALYFCASSNDRGQDEKLFFGSGTQLSVL.

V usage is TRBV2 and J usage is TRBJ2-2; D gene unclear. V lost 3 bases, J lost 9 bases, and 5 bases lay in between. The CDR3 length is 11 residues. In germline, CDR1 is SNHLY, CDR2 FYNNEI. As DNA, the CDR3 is TGTGCCAGCAGTGATTTTAGGGAGCTGTTTTTT. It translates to CASSDFRELFF.

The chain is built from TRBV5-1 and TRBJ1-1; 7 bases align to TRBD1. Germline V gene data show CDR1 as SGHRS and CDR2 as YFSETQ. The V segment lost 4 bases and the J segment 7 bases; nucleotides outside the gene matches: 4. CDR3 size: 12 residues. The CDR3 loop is CASSRDRVEAFF. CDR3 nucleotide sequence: TGCGCCAGCAGCCGCGACAGGGTTGAAGCTTTCTTT.

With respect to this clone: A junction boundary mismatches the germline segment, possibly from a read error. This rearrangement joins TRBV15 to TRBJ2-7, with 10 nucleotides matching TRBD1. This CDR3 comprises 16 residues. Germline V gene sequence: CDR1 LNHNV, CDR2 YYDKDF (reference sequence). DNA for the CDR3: TGTGCCACCAGCAGAGTACCCGGGACAGGGGTCGGGAATGCACACTTC. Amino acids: CATSRVPGTGVGNAHF.

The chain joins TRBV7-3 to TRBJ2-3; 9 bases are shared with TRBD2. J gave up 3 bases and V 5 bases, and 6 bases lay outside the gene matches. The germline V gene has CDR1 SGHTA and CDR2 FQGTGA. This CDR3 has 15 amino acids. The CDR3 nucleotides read TGTGCCAGCAGCCTGACTAGCGGAGCAACAGATACGCAGTATTTT. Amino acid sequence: CASSLTSGATDTQYF.

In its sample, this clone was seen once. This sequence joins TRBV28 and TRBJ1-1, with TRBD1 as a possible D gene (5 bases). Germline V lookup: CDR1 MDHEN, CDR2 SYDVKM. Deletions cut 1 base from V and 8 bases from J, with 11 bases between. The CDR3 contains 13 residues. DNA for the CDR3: TGTGCCAGCAGTTTATTCCGGGACGCCGAAGCTTTCTTT. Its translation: CASSLFRDAEAFF.

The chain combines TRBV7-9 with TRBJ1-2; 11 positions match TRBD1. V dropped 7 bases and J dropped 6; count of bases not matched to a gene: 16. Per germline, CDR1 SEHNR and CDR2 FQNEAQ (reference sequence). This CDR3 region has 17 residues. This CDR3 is CASTPPSGTGGQNGYTF. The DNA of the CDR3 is TGTGCCAGCACCCCTCCATCCGGGACAGGGGGACAAAATGGCTACACCTTC.

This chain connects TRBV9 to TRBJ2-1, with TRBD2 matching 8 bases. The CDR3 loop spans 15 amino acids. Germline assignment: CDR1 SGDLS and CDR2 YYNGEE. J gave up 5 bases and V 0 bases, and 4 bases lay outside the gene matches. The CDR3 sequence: CASSVVAGYNNEQFF. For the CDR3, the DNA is TGTGCCAGCAGCGTAGTAGCGGGATATAACAATGAGCAGTTCTTC.

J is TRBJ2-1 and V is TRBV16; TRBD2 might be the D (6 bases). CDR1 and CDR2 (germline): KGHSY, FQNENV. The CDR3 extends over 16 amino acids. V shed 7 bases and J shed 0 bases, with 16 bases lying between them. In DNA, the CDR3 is TGTGCCAGCACTTCTTCCGGGGGAAGCTCCTACAATGAGCAGTTCTTC. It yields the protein CASTSSGGSSYNEQFF.

In nucleotides, the CDR3 is TGTGCCAGCAGTGAGAATTTGGCTAGCGGGGAGACCCAGTACTTC. Translated, it gives CASSENLASGETQYF. This rearrangement joins TRBV6-1 to TRBJ2-5, with 8 bases aligning to TRBD2. CDR1 is MNHNS and CDR2 is SASEGT in the germline V gene. Trimming at V came to 3 bases and at J to 5 bases, leaving 8 bases not matched to a gene. There are 15 residues in the CDR3.

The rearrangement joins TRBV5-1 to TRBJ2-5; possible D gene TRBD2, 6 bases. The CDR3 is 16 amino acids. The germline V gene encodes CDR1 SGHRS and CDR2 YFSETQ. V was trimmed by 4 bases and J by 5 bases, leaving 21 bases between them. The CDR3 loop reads CASSTGRLGGSETQYF. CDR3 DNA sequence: TGCGCCAGCAGCACCGGCCGACTAGGAGGGAGCGAGACCCAGTACTTC.

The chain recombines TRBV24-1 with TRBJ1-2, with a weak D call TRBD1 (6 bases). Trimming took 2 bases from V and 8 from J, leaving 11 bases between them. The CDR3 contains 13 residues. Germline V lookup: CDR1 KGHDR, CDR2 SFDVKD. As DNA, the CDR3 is TGTGCCACCAGTGATTCCGGACAGAGAGGCTACACCTTC. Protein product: CATSDSGQRGYTF.

The CDR3 loop reads CASSLPTGNSYNEQFF. DNA of the CDR3: TGTGCCAGCAGTTTACCTACAGGGAACTCCTACAATGAGCAGTTCTTC. The chain links TRBV28 to TRBJ2-1; tentative D call: TRBD1 (6 bases). Germline lookup yields CDR1 MDHEN and CDR2 SYDVKM. V was cut by 2 bases and J by 0 bases, with 11 bases left in between. The CDR3 length is 16 residues.

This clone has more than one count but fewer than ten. The CDR3 DNA sequence: TGTGCCAGTAGTTTGGGACTCCTGAATTCACCCCTCCACTTT. Translation: CASSLGLLNSPLHF. This chain uses TRBV19 with TRBJ1-6, with D possibly TRBD1 on 5 matching bases. The CDR3 contains 14 residues. Germline CDR1 reads LNHDA; CDR2 reads SQIVND (reference sequence). Trimming pared 5 bases from V and 7 bases from J, leaving 12 bases between.

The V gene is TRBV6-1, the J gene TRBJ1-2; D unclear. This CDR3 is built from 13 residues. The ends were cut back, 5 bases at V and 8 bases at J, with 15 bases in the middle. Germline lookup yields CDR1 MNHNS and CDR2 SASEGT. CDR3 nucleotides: TGTGCCAGCAGTTTAACTCAGGCTTCCGGCTACACCTTC. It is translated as CASSLTQASGYTF.

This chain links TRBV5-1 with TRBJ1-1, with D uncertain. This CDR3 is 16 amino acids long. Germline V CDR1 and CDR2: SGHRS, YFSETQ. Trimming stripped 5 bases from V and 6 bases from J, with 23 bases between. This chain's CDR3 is CASRGVNGEGGSEAFF. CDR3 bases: TGCGCCAGCAGGGGAGTGAACGGAGAGGGTGGGTCTGAAGCTTTCTTT.

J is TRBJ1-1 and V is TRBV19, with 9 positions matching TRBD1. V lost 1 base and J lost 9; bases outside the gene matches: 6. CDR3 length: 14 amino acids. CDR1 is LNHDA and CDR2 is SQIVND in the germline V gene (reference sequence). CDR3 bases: TGTGCCAGTAGTATAGCCCCGGGACAGGGACAAGCTTTCTTT. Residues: CASSIAPGQGQAFF.

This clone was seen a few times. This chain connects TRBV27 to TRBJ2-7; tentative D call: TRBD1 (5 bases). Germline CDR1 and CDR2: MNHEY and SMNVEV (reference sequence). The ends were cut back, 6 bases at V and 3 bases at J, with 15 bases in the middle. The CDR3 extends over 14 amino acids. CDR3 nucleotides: TGTGCCAGCAGCCCTAGGGGTATGAGCTACGAGCAGTACTTC. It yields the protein CASSPRGMSYEQYF.

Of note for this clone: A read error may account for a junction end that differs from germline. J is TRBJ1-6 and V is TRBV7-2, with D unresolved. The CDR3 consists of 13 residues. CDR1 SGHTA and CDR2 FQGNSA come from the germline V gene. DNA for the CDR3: TGTGCCAGCAGCTTAGCGAGTATAGGGCAGGCCAACTTT. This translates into CASSLASIGQANF.